What follows are 7 T cell receptor beta chains derived from one specimen sequenced in a study of siplizumab effects on memory and regulatory T cells. Here immunoSEQ multiplex PCR was the method, and the copy in TCRdb shows in-frame clones only, minus some. The sample gives 95,000 to 100,000 clones, about nine tenths of which show up once; about 11% is in the top ten. The sample taken for sequencing was non-Treg CD4+ T cells sorted from blood. Source of these receptors: a human donor in good health.

The rearrangement uses TRBV10-3 and TRBJ1-1; TRBD1 matches at 7 bases. Trimming cost V 5 bases and J 4 bases; bases outside gene matches: 4. Germline CDR1 ENHRY, CDR2 SYGVKD. The length of the CDR3 is 13 residues. This chain's CDR3 is CAISPGGSTEAFF. As DNA, the CDR3 is TGTGCCATCAGTCCAGGGGGTAGCACTGAAGCTTTCTTT.

The gene calls are TRBV19 and TRBJ2-1, with a tentative D call TRBD2 (6 bases). The V gene lost 0 bases and the J gene lost 0 bases, with 9 bases spanning the gap. The CDR3 runs 16 residues. Germline lookup yields CDR1 LNHDA and CDR2 SQIVND (reference sequence). CDR3 sequence: CASSIDGGTSYNEQFF. DNA for the CDR3: TGTGCCAGTAGTATAGATGGCGGGACCTCCTACAATGAGCAGTTCTTC. The full variable domain, completed using reference TRBV19 and TRBJ2-1, is DGGITQSPKYLFRKEGQNVTLSCEQNLNHDAMYWYRQDPGQGLRLIYYSQIVNDFQKGDIAEGYSVSREKKESFPLTVTSAQKNPTAFYLCASSIDGGTSYNEQFFGPGTRLTVL.

This chain uses TRBV7-2 with TRBJ1-2; D remains unclear. V was cut by 1 base and J by 5 bases, with 5 bases left in between. The V gene's germline CDR1 is SGHTA and CDR2 FQGNSA. The CDR3 has 12 residues. The CDR3 bases are TGTGCCAGCAGCTTAGGCCAATATGGCTACACCTTC. This codes for CASSLGQYGYTF. Supplemented by reference TRBV7-2 and TRBJ1-2, the full variable domain reads GAGVSQSPSNKVTEKGKDVELRCDPISGHTALYWYRQSLGQGLEFLIYFQGNSAPDKSGLPSDRFSAERTGGSVSTLTIQRTQQEDSAVYLCASSLGQYGYTFGSGTRLTVV.

This clone was detected once. The chain carries TRBV9 and TRBJ1-4, with a tentative D call TRBD1 (5 bases). The CDR3 has 13 amino acids. Trimming took off 3 bases at V and 10 bases at J, with 13 bases between the two ends. The germline gives CDR1 SGDLS, CDR2 YYNGEE. As DNA, the CDR3 is TGTGCCAGCAGCGCGGGACCGGAGAGAAAACTGTTTTTT. As protein: CASSAGPERKLFF.

The rearrangement uses TRBV7-2 and TRBJ2-1; D is perhaps TRBD2 (6 bases). Germline V gene lookup returns CDR1 SGHTA and CDR2 FQGNSA. This CDR3 is 18 amino acids long. The V end lost 2 bases, the J end lost 4 bases, and 21 bases lay between the germline ends. CDR3 DNA: TGTGCCAGCAGCTTACGGGCTGCTGGGGACTCCATTTACAATGAGCAGTTCTTC. It yields the protein CASSLRAAGDSIYNEQFF.

V usage is TRBV7-9 and J usage is TRBJ2-7; the D gene is possibly TRBD1 (6 bases). Trimming shortened V by 3 bases and J by 2 bases, and 14 bases separated the two germline ends. CDR3 length: 15 amino acids. The germline gives CDR1 SEHNR, CDR2 FQNEAQ (reference sequence). The CDR3 region has the DNA TGTGCCAGCAGCTTGGACTTGACAGGCACCTACGAGCAGTACTTC. Its protein is CASSLDLTGTYEQYF.

The CDR3 nucleotides read TGTGCCAGCAGTTACCTAGCGGGAGGGGTGAATGAGCAGTTCTTC. Translation: CASSYLAGGVNEQFF. V is TRBV28 and J is TRBJ2-1; 12 bases line up with TRBD2. V shed 4 bases and J 7 bases; nucleotides not matched to a gene: 5. Germline CDR1 MDHEN, CDR2 SYDVKM. The CDR3 spans 15 residues.